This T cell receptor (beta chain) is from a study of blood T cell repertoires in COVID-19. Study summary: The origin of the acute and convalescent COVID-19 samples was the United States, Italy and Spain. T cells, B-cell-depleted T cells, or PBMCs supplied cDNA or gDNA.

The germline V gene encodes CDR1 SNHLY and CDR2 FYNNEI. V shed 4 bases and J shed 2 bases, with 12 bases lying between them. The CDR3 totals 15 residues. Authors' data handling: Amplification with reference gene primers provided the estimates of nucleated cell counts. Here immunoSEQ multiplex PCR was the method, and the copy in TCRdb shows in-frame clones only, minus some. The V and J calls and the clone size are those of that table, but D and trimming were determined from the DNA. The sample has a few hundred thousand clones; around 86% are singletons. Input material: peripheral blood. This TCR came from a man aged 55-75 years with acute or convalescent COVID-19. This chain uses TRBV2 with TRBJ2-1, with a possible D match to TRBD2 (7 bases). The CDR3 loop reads CASSGGGGPYNEQFF. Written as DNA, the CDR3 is TGTGCCAGCAGTGGGGGCGGGGGCCCCTACAATGAGCAGTTCTTC.